A selection of T cell receptor beta chains follows, all from one sample in a study of blood T cells in healthy people across ages. TCRdb itself ran the 5' RACE reads through MiXCR, one entry per CDR3 protein. The data contain nearly 800,000 distinct CDR3 sequences, 20% to 30% of them seen just once; the ten biggest clones take up under 4.5%. In addition, the sample was reused for a study of T cells of mothers and their children.

The specimen was blood. All receptors come from a boy under 18 in good health. Each CDR3 is given with its conserved first and last residue. Each record gives: J gene, V gene, D gene, clone size, CDR3 protein, CDR3 DNA. The D gene is left open where the match is weak. Clone size appears in some rows only: once, few, many, or a class for an expanded clone.

j_call: TRBJ1-1
v_call: TRBV20-1
d_call: TRBD1
clone_size: few
cdr3_aa: CSARDDRDTEAFF
cdr3_nt: TGCAGTGCTAGAGATGACAGGGACACTGAAGCTTTCTTT

j_call: TRBJ2-1
v_call: TRBV4-1
d_call: -
clone_size: few
cdr3_aa: CASSPFTGQAYGQFF
cdr3_nt: TGCGCCAGCAGCCCCTTCACGGGGCAGGCCTATGGGCAGTTCTTC

j_call: TRBJ2-3
v_call: TRBV20-1
d_call: TRBD2
clone_size: -
cdr3_aa: CSAAGGSDTQYF
cdr3_nt: TGCAGTGCAGCGGGGGGGTCAGATACGCAGTATTTT

j_call: TRBJ2-7
v_call: TRBV27
d_call: TRBD1
clone_size: -
cdr3_aa: CASSSNRGVMGSEQYF
cdr3_nt: TGTGCCAGCAGTTCAAACAGGGGGGTCATGGGTAGCGAGCAGTACTTC

j_call: TRBJ2-7
v_call: TRBV7-9
d_call: -
clone_size: many
cdr3_aa: CASSSEGGGSYEQYF
cdr3_nt: TGTGCCAGCAGCTCGGAGGGGGGCGGCTCCTACGAGCAGTACTTC

j_call: TRBJ2-7
v_call: TRBV21-1
d_call: -
clone_size: -
cdr3_aa: CASSKATIDRGGYEQYF
cdr3_nt: TGTGCCAGCAGCAAAGCGACTATTGACAGGGGTGGCTACGAGCAGTACTTC

j_call: TRBJ2-6
v_call: TRBV7-2
d_call: -
clone_size: -
cdr3_aa: CASSLAYRVSNIGANVLTF
cdr3_nt: TGTGCCAGCAGCTTAGCGTACAGGGTCTCTAACATTGGGGCCAACGTCCTGACTTTC

j_call: TRBJ1-1
v_call: TRBV6-1
d_call: -
clone_size: -
cdr3_aa: CASSQGIMNTEAFF
cdr3_nt: TGTGCCAGCAGCCAGGGGATTATGAACACTGAAGCTTTCTTT

j_call: TRBJ1-2
v_call: TRBV21-1
d_call: -
clone_size: -
cdr3_aa: CASSKVARQGAHYGYTF
cdr3_nt: TGTGCCAGCAGCAAAGTTGCCCGACAGGGGGCCCACTATGGCTACACCTTC

j_call: TRBJ2-3
v_call: TRBV14
d_call: -
clone_size: -
cdr3_aa: CASSPVAGTAPDTQYF
cdr3_nt: TGTGCCAGCAGCCCCGTGGCGGGGACAGCTCCAGATACGCAGTATTTT

j_call: TRBJ2-7
v_call: TRBV7-8
d_call: -
clone_size: -
cdr3_aa: CASSLAVNDYEQYF
cdr3_nt: TGTGCCAGCAGCTTAGCAGTAAACGACTACGAGCAGTACTTC

j_call: TRBJ2-5
v_call: TRBV12-3/TRBV12-4
d_call: TRBD1
clone_size: -
cdr3_aa: CASSFVGTGGQETQYF
cdr3_nt: TGTGCCAGCAGTTTTGTCGGGACAGGGGGCCAAGAGACCCAGTACTTC

j_call: TRBJ2-2
v_call: TRBV3-1
d_call: -
clone_size: -
cdr3_aa: CASSLHRDGKNTGELFF
cdr3_nt: TGTGCCAGCAGCCTACACCGGGACGGAAAGAACACCGGGGAGCTGTTTTTT

j_call: TRBJ2-7
v_call: TRBV16
d_call: TRBD2
clone_size: many
cdr3_aa: CASSQLAGYEQYF
cdr3_nt: TGTGCCAGCAGCCAACTAGCGGGTTACGAGCAGTACTTC

j_call: TRBJ2-7
v_call: TRBV20-1
d_call: TRBD2
clone_size: few
cdr3_aa: CSARDWGRASSYEQYF
cdr3_nt: TGCAGTGCTAGAGATTGGGGGAGGGCATCCTCCTACGAGCAGTACTTC

j_call: TRBJ2-3
v_call: TRBV14
d_call: -
clone_size: once
cdr3_aa: CASSQDRSAGTDTQYF
cdr3_nt: TGTGCCAGTAGCCAAGATCGGAGCGCGGGCACAGATACGCAGTATTTT

j_call: TRBJ2-1
v_call: TRBV7-9
d_call: -
clone_size: -
cdr3_aa: CASSLEGGGTYNEQFF
cdr3_nt: TGTGCCAGCAGCTTAGAGGGGGGGGGGACCTACAATGAGCAGTTCTTC

j_call: TRBJ1-1
v_call: TRBV3-1
d_call: -
clone_size: -
cdr3_aa: CASSQTNTEAFF
cdr3_nt: TGTGCCAGCAGCCAAACGAACACTGAAGCTTTCTTT